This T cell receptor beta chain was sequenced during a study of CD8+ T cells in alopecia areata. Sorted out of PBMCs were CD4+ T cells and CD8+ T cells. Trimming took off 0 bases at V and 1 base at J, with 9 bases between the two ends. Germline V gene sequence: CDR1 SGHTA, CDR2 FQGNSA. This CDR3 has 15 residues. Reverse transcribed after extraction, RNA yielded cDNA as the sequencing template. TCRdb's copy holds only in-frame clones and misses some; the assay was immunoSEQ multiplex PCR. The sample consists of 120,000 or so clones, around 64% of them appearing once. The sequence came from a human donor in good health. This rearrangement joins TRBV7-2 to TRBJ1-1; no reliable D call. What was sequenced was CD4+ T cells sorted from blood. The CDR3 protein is CASSLAWIGNTEAFF. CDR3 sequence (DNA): TGTGCCAGCAGCTTAGCATGGATTGGGAACACTGAAGCTTTCTTT. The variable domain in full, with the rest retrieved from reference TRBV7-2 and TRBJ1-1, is GAGVSQSPSNKVTEKGKDVELRCDPISGHTALYWYRQSLGQGLEFLIYFQGNSAPDKSGLPSDRFSAERTGGSVSTLTIQRTQQEDSAVYLCASSLAWIGNTEAFFGQGTRLTVV.